Below, one TCR beta chain is given with its context. The antigen remains unidentified. The V end lost 5 bases, the J end lost 2 bases, and 14 bases lay between the germline ends. The CDR3 is made up of 14 amino acids. These data come from a study of a mutant IDH1 vaccine in newly diagnosed glioma. About the research overall: Eight vaccinations reached patients in weeks 1, 3, 5, 7, 11, 15, 19 and 23. Mean patient age was around 40 years; about 62% were male and around 38% female. Earlier treatment was radiotherapy, temozolomide, or both, with most getting both. Overall study findings and caveats: Altogether, 93.3% of patients exhibited vaccine-induced immune responses.

Sequenced by immunoSEQ multiplex PCR; TCRdb stores in-frame clones only, minus some. In the table there are approximately 44,000 clones, 70% to 85% of which are singletons. Time point specified: week 23, last vaccination. Vaccination comprised doses that each held 300 ug of mutant IDH1 20-mer peptide, plus topical imiquimod. This TCR came from a woman between 18 and 29 years old with glioma. Some clones in this sample may be carry-over from other donors' samples. The material sequenced was PBMCs, taken from a glioma patient whose treatment included an IDH1 peptide vaccine. V gene TRBV5-3 combines with J gene TRBJ2-7; tentative D call: TRBD2 (6 bases). TRBV5-3 is identified as an open reading frame with a role that is uncertain. The CDR3 DNA reads TGTGCCAGAAGATTAAGCGGGTACGCCTACGAGCAGTACTTC. This translates into CARRLSGYAYEQYF.